A selection of T cell receptor beta chains follows, all from one sample in a study of blood T cell repertoires in COVID-19. TCRdb's copy holds only in-frame clones and misses some; the assay was immunoSEQ multiplex PCR. The data show about 280,000 clones, around 84% seen once. The sequenced sample was PBMCs or T cells enriched from blood (not recorded which). These receptors came from a middle-aged man who had been exposed to COVID-19. Each CDR3 is given without its conserved first and last residue.

v_call: TRBV5-1; cdr3_aa: ASSYNTGSGANVLT
v_call: TRBV12-2; cdr3_aa: ASRLESREDGYT
v_call: TRBV7-6; cdr3_aa: ASSLSPGTGGDEQF
v_call: TRBV29-1; cdr3_aa: SVLADPYSEQY
v_call: TRBV7-2; cdr3_aa: ASRPEVGGFYNEQF
v_call: TRBV2; cdr3_aa: ASTTTSSYNEQF
v_call: TRBV7-6; cdr3_aa: ASSSRPGQGVTGELF
v_call: TRBV19; cdr3_aa: ASSIEGTGEQY
v_call: TRBV7-6; cdr3_aa: ASSFPIRGGEEREQYNEQF
v_call: TRBV30; cdr3_aa: AWRTGGSYEQY
v_call: TRBV4-1; cdr3_aa: ASSQGLSREHEQY
v_call: TRBV9; cdr3_aa: ASSRLGQASDTQY
v_call: TRBV5-6; cdr3_aa: ASSLGAFHSGNTIY
v_call: TRBV19; cdr3_aa: ASSIGLAGGHNEQF
v_call: TRBV3-1/TRBV3-2; cdr3_aa: ASSMLDKAF
v_call: TRBV7-9; cdr3_aa: ASSFTGNTEAF